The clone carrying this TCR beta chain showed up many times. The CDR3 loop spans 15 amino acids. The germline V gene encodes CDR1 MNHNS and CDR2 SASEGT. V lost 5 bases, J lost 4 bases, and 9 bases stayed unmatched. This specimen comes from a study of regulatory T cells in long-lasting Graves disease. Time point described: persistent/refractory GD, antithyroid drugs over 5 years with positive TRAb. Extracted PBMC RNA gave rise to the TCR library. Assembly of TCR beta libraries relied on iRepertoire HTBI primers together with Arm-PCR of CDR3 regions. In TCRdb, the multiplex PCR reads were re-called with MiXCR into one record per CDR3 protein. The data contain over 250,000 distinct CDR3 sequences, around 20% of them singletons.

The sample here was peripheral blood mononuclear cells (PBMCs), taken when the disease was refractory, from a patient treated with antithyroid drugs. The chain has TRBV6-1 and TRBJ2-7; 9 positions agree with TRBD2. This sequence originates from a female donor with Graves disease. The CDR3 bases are TGTGCCAGCAGTCTGGCTAGCGGGATTTCATACGAGCAGTACTTC. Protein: CASSLASGISYEQYF.